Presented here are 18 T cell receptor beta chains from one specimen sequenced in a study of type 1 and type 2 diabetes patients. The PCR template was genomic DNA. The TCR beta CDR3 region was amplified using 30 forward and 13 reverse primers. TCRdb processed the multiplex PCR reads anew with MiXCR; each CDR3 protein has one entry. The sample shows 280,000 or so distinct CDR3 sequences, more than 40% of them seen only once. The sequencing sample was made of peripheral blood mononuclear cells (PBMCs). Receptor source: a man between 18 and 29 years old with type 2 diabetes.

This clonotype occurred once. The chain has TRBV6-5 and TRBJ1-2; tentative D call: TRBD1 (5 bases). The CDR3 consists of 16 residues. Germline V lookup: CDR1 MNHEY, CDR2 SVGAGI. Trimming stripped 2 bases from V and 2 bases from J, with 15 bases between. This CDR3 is CASSYRGGTGNYGYTF. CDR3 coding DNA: TGTGCCAGCAGTTACAGAGGAGGGACGGGGAACTATGGCTACACCTTC.

The chain's CDR3 is CASSDGHHEYF. The DNA for the CDR3 is TGTGCCAGCAGTGACGGACACCATGAGTACTTC. V usage is TRBV12-3 or TRBV12-4 and J usage is TRBJ2-7; TRBD1 might be the D (5 bases). V lost 5 bases and J 11 bases, leaving 13 bases between the germline ends. The CDR3 loop spans 11 amino acids.

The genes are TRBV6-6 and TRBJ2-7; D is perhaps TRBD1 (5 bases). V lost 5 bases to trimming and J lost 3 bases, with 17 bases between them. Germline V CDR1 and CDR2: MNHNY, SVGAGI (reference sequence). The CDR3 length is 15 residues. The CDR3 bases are TGTGCCAGCAGTGAAAGGGCTGGACACGTCTACGAGCAGTACTTC. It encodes CASSERAGHVYEQYF.

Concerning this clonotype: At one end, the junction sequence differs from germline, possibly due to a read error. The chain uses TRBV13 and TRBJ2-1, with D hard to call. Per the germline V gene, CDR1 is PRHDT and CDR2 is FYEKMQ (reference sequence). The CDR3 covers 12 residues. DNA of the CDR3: TGTGCCAGCAGCCCGGACCTTCTTGAGCAGCTCTTC. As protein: CASSPDLLEQLF. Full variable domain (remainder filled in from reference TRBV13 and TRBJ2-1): AAGVIQSPRHLIKEKRETATLKCYPIPRHDTVYWYQQGPGQDPQFLISFYEKMQSDKGSIPDRFSAQQFSDYHSELNMSSLELGDSALYFCASSPDLLEQLFGPGTRLTVL.

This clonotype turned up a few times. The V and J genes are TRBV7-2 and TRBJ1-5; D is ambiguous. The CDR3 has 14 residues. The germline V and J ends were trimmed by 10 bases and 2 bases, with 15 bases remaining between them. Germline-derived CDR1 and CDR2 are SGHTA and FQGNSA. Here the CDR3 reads CATLPSGGNQPQHF. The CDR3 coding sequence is TGTGCCACCCTACCTTCAGGCGGCAATCAGCCCCAGCATTTT. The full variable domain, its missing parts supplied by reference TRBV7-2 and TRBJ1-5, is GAGVSQSPSNKVTEKGKDVELRCDPISGHTALYWYRQSLGQGLEFLIYFQGNSAPDKSGLPSDRFSAERTGGSVSTLTIQRTQQEDSAVYLCATLPSGGNQPQHFGDGTRLSIL.

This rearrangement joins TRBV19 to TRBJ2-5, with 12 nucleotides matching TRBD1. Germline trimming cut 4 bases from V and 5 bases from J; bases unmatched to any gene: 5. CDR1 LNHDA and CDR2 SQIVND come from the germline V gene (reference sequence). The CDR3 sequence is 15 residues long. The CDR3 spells CASSTGTGGGETQYF. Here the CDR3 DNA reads TGTGCCAGTAGTACAGGGACAGGGGGCGGTGAGACCCAGTACTTC.

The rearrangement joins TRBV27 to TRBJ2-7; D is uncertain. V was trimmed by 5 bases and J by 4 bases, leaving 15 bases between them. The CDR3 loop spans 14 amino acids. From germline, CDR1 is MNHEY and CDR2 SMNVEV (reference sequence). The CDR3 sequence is CASSKSDGFYEQYF. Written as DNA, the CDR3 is TGTGCCAGCAGTAAATCGGACGGGTTTTACGAGCAGTACTTC.

In nucleotides, the CDR3 is TGTGCCAGCAGTTACGGACAGGGGAAGGGCGGCTACACCTTC. It specifies CASSYGQGKGGYTF. V and J are TRBV6-6 and TRBJ1-2; TRBD1 aligns across 9 bases. The CDR3 is made up of 14 amino acids. The junction had 6 bases not matched to a gene; V was cut back by 2 bases and J by 8 bases. The germline CDR1 and CDR2 sequences are MNHNY and SVGAGI (reference sequence).

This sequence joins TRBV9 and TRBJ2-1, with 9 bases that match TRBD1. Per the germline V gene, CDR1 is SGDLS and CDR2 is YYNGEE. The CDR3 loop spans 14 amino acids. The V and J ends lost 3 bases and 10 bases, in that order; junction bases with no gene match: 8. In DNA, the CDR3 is TGTGCCAGCAGCGCCGGGGGGACAGGGCACGAGCAGTTCTTC. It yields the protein CASSAGGTGHEQFF.

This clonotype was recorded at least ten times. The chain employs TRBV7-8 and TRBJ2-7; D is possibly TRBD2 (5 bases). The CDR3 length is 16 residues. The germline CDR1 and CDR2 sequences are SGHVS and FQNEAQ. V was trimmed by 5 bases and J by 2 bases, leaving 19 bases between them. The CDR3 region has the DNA TGTGCCAGCAGCACGCGACGGACTGGGGAAACCTACGAGCAGTACTTC. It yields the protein CASSTRRTGETYEQYF.

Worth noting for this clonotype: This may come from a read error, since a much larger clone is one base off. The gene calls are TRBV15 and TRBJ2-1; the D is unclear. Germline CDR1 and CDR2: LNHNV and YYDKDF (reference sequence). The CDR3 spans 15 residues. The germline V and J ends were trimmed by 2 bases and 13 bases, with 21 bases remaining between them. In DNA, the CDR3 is TGTGCCACCAGCAGATACCCGACCGGTATGGAGACCCAGTTCTTC. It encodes CATSRYPTGMETQFF.

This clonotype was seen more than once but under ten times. The CDR3 sequence is CAWSVQGTRSYEQYF. In nucleotides, the CDR3 is TGTGCCTGGAGTGTTCAGGGTACTAGGTCCTACGAGCAGTACTTC. The rearrangement links TRBV30 to TRBJ2-7; D possibly uses TRBD1 or TRBD2 (5 bases each). CDR1 GTSNPN and CDR2 SVGIG come from the germline V gene (reference sequence). CDR3 length: 15 amino acids. Between the trimmed V and J ends, which lost 0 bases and 1 base, there was a span of 13 bases.

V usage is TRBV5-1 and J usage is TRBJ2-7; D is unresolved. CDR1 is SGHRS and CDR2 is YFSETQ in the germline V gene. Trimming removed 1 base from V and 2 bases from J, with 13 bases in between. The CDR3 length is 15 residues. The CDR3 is CASSLQDNRAYEQYF. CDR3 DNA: TGCGCCAGCAGCTTGCAAGACAACCGAGCCTACGAGCAGTACTTC.

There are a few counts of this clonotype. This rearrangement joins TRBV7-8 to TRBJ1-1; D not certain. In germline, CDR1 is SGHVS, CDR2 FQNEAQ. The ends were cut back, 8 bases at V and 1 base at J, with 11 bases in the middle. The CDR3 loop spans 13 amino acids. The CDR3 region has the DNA TGTGCCAGCTCTGCCCTCGGGAACACTGAAGCTTTCTTT. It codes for CASSALGNTEAFF.

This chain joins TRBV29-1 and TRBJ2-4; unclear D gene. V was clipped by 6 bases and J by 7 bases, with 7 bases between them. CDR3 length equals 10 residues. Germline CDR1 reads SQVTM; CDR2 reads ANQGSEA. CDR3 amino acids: CSVLGNIQYF. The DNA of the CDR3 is TGCAGCGTCCTCGGGAACATTCAGTACTTC.

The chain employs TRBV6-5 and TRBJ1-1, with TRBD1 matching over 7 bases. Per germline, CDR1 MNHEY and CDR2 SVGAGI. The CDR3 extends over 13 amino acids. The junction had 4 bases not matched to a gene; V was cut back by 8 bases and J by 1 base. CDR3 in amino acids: CASFRGGNTEAFF. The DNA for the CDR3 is TGTGCCAGCTTCAGGGGGGGGAACACTGAAGCTTTCTTT.

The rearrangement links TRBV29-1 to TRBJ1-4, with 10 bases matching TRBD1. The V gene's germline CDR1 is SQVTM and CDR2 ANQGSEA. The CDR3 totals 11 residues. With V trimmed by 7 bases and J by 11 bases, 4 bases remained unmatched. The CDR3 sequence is CSARTGGKLFF. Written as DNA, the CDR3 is TGCAGCGCCCGGACAGGGGGGAAACTGTTTTTT.

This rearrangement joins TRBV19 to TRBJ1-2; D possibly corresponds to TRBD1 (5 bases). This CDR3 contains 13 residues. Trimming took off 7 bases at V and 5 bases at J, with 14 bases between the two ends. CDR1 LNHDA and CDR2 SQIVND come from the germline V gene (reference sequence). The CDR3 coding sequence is TGTGCCAGTACCGGGGGATCTCTTTATGGCTACACCTTC. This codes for CASTGGSLYGYTF.